The present T cell receptor beta chain was sequenced within a study of memory CD4+ T cells and cytomegalovirus serostatus. Single viable CD3+CD4+CD8-CD45RO+ cells were sorted as the memory CD4+ T cells. Serum IgG to CMV pp150, pp28, p38 and p52 defined serostatus. Measured with immunoSEQ multiplex PCR; TCRdb has only the in-frame clones, and not every one. The top ten hold approximately 4.8% of the sample, which has tens of thousands of clones, 70% to 80% seen once. CDR3 size: 14 residues. V lost 8 bases and J lost 3; bases outside the gene matches: 9. Germline V gene lookup returns CDR1 MNHEY and CDR2 SVGAGI.

The sequence was collected from an adult in good health and CMV-seropositive. The specimen sequenced was memory CD4+ T cells from blood. The genes are TRBV6-5 and TRBJ1-1; 7 bases are shared with TRBD1. The chain's CDR3 is CASGTRGLDTEAFF. In nucleotides, the CDR3 is TGTGCCAGCGGGACGAGGGGGCTGGACACTGAAGCTTTCTTT.